Given below is one TCR beta chain in context. This entry is derived from a study of blood T cell repertoires in COVID-19. Background on the study: Acute and convalescent COVID-19 specimens originated in the United States, Italy and Spain.

The J segment lost 6 bases and the V segment lost 8 bases, leaving 12 bases of the junction unmatched. Germline-derived CDR1 and CDR2 are SGHNT and YENEEA. The CDR3 totals 17 residues. Study processing details: From reference gene primer amplification, estimates of nucleated cell counts were derived. Method: immunoSEQ multiplex PCR; TCRdb's copy keeps in-frame clones and lacks some. D and trimming were read from the DNA, whereas the V and J calls and clone size are those reported in that table. The sample has about 130,000 clones, about 86% seen once. The TCR comes from a woman in her forties or fifties who had recovered from COVID-19. What was sequenced was peripheral blood. This chain uses TRBV11-3 with TRBJ2-1; the match to TRBD2 covers 14 bases. CDR3 loop: CASGRGGTSGSINEQFF. The DNA for the CDR3 is TGTGCCAGCGGCCGAGGAGGGACTAGCGGGAGCATCAATGAGCAGTTCTTC.